A selection of T cell receptor beta chains follows, all from one sample in a study of identical twins. Each CDR3 protein is one row after TCRdb ran MiXCR on the 5' RACE reads. The sample includes some 690,000 distinct CDR3 sequences, 21% of them seen just once. This sample also belongs to another study, concerning T cells expressing NK-cell markers.

The sample consisted of PBMCs. The receptors stem from a woman aged 18-29 years in good health. The CDR3 runs from the conserved cysteine through the conserved F or W. D genes are given only for firm matches. Clone size is shown for a subset of rows, as once, few, many or a class of expanded clone.

CDR3 length	V gene	D gene	clone size	J gene	CDR3 protein	CDR3 DNA
13	TRBV20-1	NA	many	TRBJ1-6	CSAYTGLNSPLHF	TGCAGTGCGTACACAGGGTTGAATTCACCCCTCCACTTT
18	TRBV6-1	TRBD2	few	TRBJ2-3	CASRSGLAGGRRTDTQYF	TGTGCCAGCAGGTCGGGACTAGCGGGAGGAAGGCGGACAGATACGCAGTATTTT
13	TRBV7-9	NA	many	TRBJ1-1	CASLMAGNTEAFF	TGTGCCAGCCTTATGGCAGGGAACACTGAAGCTTTCTTT
12	TRBV10-3	NA	few	TRBJ2-1	CAISESENEQFF	TGTGCCATCAGTGAGTCGGAGAATGAGCAGTTCTTC
13	TRBV24-1	NA	NA	TRBJ2-1	CATRSSSYNEQFF	TGTGCCACCAGATCGAGCTCCTACAATGAGCAGTTCTTC
16	TRBV2	NA	NA	TRBJ2-2	CASLAKGRTNTGELFF	TGTGCCAGTCTGGCCAAGGGCAGGACGAACACCGGGGAGCTGTTTTTT
16	TRBV27	NA	few	TRBJ2-7	CASSPPSRRPIYEQYF	TGTGCCAGCAGTCCCCCATCGCGCAGACCGATCTACGAGCAGTACTTC
14	TRBV29-1	TRBD2	NA	TRBJ2-3	CSVEMASGTDTQYF	TGCAGCGTTGAGATGGCTAGCGGTACAGATACGCAGTATTTT
15	TRBV20-1	NA	few	TRBJ2-2	CSARDKGVNTGELFF	TGCAGTGCTAGAGATAAGGGGGTGAACACCGGGGAGCTGTTTTTT
15	TRBV7-2	NA	NA	TRBJ2-1	CASSRRRGAYNEQFF	TGTGCCAGCAGCCGAAGGAGGGGGGCCTACAATGAGCAGTTCTTC
14	TRBV10-3	NA	NA	TRBJ1-5	CAISPGGTGQPQHF	TGTGCCATCAGTCCGGGGGGGACTGGGCAGCCCCAGCATTTT
13	TRBV6-1	NA	NA	TRBJ1-1	CASAAYGETEAFF	TGTGCCAGCGCTGCCTACGGGGAAACTGAAGCTTTCTTT
17	TRBV11-2	TRBD2	few	TRBJ2-3	CASSLFVGRANTDTQYF	TGTGCCAGCAGCTTATTCGTGGGGAGGGCCAACACAGATACGCAGTATTTT
14	TRBV27	NA	few	TRBJ1-2	CASSPRGQYYGYTF	TGTGCCAGCAGCCCCAGGGGACAATACTATGGCTACACCTTC
15	TRBV4-3	NA	NA	TRBJ2-5	CASSQDVALQETQYF	TGCGCCAGCAGCCAAGATGTTGCTCTCCAAGAGACCCAGTACTTC
11	TRBV12-3/TRBV12-4	NA	few	TRBJ2-7	CASNSQGEQYF	TGTGCCAGCAATAGTCAGGGCGAGCAGTACTTC
13	TRBV5-1	NA	many	TRBJ2-1	CASSRMPFGEQFF	TGCGCCAGCAGCCGGATGCCCTTCGGTGAGCAGTTCTTC
16	TRBV6-1	TRBD2	NA	TRBJ2-1	CASTLSGRASYNEQFF	TGTGCCAGCACCCTTAGCGGGAGGGCATCCTACAATGAGCAGTTCTTC
15	TRBV10-3	TRBD1	many	TRBJ2-5	CAISDPGTGKETQYF	TGTGCCATCAGTGACCCAGGGACAGGGAAGGAGACCCAGTACTTC
14	TRBV7-2	NA	NA	TRBJ2-7	CASSTLAGPGEQYF	TGTGCCAGCAGCACACTGGCGGGACCAGGGGAGCAGTACTTC
15	TRBV5-1	NA	NA	TRBJ2-6	CASSLIPSGANVLTF	TGCGCCAGCAGCTTGATTCCCTCTGGGGCCAACGTCCTGACTTTC
17	TRBV12-3/TRBV12-4	TRBD2	few	TRBJ2-1	CASSPPTSGSSHNEQFF	TGTGCCAGCAGTCCACCGACTAGCGGGAGTTCCCACAATGAGCAGTTCTTC
12	TRBV21-1	NA	few	TRBJ2-7	CASSKRNYEQYF	TGTGCCAGCAGCAAGCGTAACTACGAGCAGTACTTC
18	TRBV15	TRBD2	NA	TRBJ2-2	CATSRMGGGTPGTGELFF	TGTGCCACCAGCAGAATGGGCGGGGGGACCCCGGGGACCGGGGAGCTGTTTTTT
14	TRBV5-1	NA	NA	TRBJ2-5	CASSSQGGEETQYF	TGCGCCAGCAGCTCACAGGGTGGGGAAGAGACCCAGTACTTC
15	TRBV27	NA	many	TRBJ1-5	CASSPEGISNQPQHF	TGTGCCAGCAGCCCGGAGGGAATAAGCAATCAGCCCCAGCATTTT
14	TRBV20-1	NA	few	TRBJ2-7	CSARDSPQFDEQYF	TGCAGTGCTAGGGACTCCCCCCAGTTTGACGAGCAGTACTTC
15	TRBV29-1	TRBD2	many	TRBJ2-3	CSVEGRGGRTDTQYF	TGCAGCGTTGAAGGACGGGGGGGCCGGACAGATACGCAGTATTTT
11	TRBV20-1	TRBD2	few	TRBJ2-2	CIASGGGELFF	TGCATCGCTAGCGGAGGCGGGGAGCTGTTTTTT
17	TRBV10-3	TRBD1	NA	TRBJ1-3	CAIGVSEGAASGNTIYF	TGTGCCATCGGAGTGTCGGAGGGGGCCGCCTCTGGAAACACCATATATTTT